These 13 T cell receptor beta chains share one sample of origin, sequenced in a study of human T cells and chemical hapten exposure. From the RACE reads, TCRdb called clonotypes with MiXCR, one entry per CDR3 protein. Of more than 90,000 distinct CDR3 sequences in the sample, over 9.5% were seen once. Noted time point: patch test 1, 2 weeks after DPC sensitization. The sample's treatment: therapeutic diphenylcyclopropenone sensitization with weekly scalp DPC. Sequenced material: whole blood, taken in connection with sensitization to the hapten diphenylcyclopropenone (DPC). These receptors originate from a man aged 35-49 years with alopecia areata. Some clones in this sample may be carry-over from other donors' samples.

This clonotype was seen a handful of times. The genes are TRBV4-1 and TRBJ2-4, with 7 bases fitting TRBD1. The CDR3 covers 20 residues. Trimming cost V 0 bases and J 0 bases; bases outside gene matches: 14. Per germline, CDR1 MGHRA and CDR2 YSYEKL. The DNA of the CDR3 is TGCGCCAGCAGCCAAGACGCCGCTGCTATGGGACAGCTAGCCAAAAACATTCAGTACTTC. Translating gives CASSQDAAAMGQLAKNIQYF.

The rearrangement links TRBV24-1 to TRBJ1-2; the D gene is possibly TRBD1 (5 bases). This CDR3 contains 14 residues. Trimming removed 2 bases at V and 7 bases at J, with 13 bases between. CDR1 and CDR2 from the germline V gene are KGHDR and SFDVKD. For the CDR3, the DNA is TGTGCCACCAGTGATTGGGGAGGGACGGCTGGCTACACCTTC. It translates to CATSDWGGTAGYTF.

This clonotype was found a few times. The CDR3 loop reads CASSSPPGEQYF. In DNA, the CDR3 is TGTGCCAGCAGCTCCCCCCCCGGCGAGCAGTACTTC. V gene TRBV11-2 combines with J gene TRBJ2-7; the D is unclear. Germline V gene sequence: CDR1 SGHAT, CDR2 FQNNGV. V was trimmed by 4 bases and J by 6 bases, leaving 10 bases between them. The CDR3 consists of 12 residues.

The genes are TRBV14 and TRBJ2-1, with D tentatively TRBD2 (6 bases). V was pared by 0 bases and J by 4 bases, with 10 bases between. Germline V gene sequence: CDR1 SGHDN, CDR2 FVKESK. The CDR3 length is 15 residues. The CDR3: CASSQDGGGYNEQFF. CDR3 DNA sequence: TGTGCCAGCAGCCAAGACGGGGGAGGTTACAATGAGCAGTTCTTC.

The CDR3 is CASSLWTSGPRTDTQYF. DNA of the CDR3: TGCGCCAGCAGCCTCTGGACTAGCGGGCCCCGCACAGATACGCAGTATTTT. This chain links TRBV5-1 with TRBJ2-3; 11 positions match TRBD2. Germline values: CDR1 SGHRS, CDR2 YFSETQ. J lost 1 base, V lost 4 bases, and 8 bases had no gene match. The CDR3 consists of 17 residues.

The rearrangement joins TRBV6-5 to TRBJ2-7; possible D gene TRBD2, 5 bases. V lost 0 bases to trimming and J lost 1 base, with 10 bases between them. The CDR3 is 15 residues long. The germline V gene has CDR1 MNHEY and CDR2 SVGAGI. The chain's CDR3 is CASSYSSGISYEQYF. Here the CDR3 DNA reads TGTGCCAGCAGTTACTCGTCCGGGATTTCCTACGAGCAGTACTTC.

The V gene is TRBV7-9, the J gene TRBJ2-3, with 7 bases aligning to TRBD2. Germline V gene sequence: CDR1 SEHNR, CDR2 FQNEAQ (reference sequence). The CDR3 is made up of 17 amino acids. Trimming at V came to 3 bases and at J to 2 bases, leaving 11 bases not matched to a gene. The DNA of the CDR3 is TGTGCCAGCAGCTTGGGAGGGAGGGGACTCCTCACAGATACGCAGTATTTT. This gives the protein CASSLGGRGLLTDTQYF. Filled out from reference TRBV7-9 and TRBJ2-3, the complete variable domain reads DTGVSQNPRHKITKRGQNVTFRCDPISEHNRLYWYRQTLGQGPEFLTYFQNEAQLEKSRLLSDRFSAERPKGSFSTLEIQRTEQGDSAMYLCASSLGGRGLLTDTQYFGPGTRLTVL.

This clonotype came up a few times. The V and J genes are TRBV7-2 and TRBJ1-5; no clear D gene. The length of the CDR3 is 13 residues. CDR1 and CDR2 from the germline V gene are SGHTA and FQGNSA. Trimming removed 8 bases at V and 1 base at J, with 9 bases between. As DNA, the CDR3 is TGTGCCAGCGGCCTTGACAGCAATCAGCCCCAGCATTTT. Encoded protein: CASGLDSNQPQHF.

This rearrangement joins TRBV14 to TRBJ1-5; the D gene is possibly TRBD1 (5 bases). Germline V lookup: CDR1 SGHDN, CDR2 FVKESK. CDR3 length equals 16 residues. Trimming stripped 1 base from V and 0 bases from J, with 10 bases between. The CDR3, as DNA: TGTGCCAGCAGCCAAGGAGGGGTGAATAGCAATCAGCCCCAGCATTTT. Translated: CASSQGGVNSNQPQHF.

The rearrangement links TRBV29-1 to TRBJ2-3, with D tentatively TRBD1 (7 bases). V shed 7 bases and J shed 4 bases, with 15 bases lying between them. This CDR3 is 13 amino acids long. Germline CDR1 and CDR2: SQVTM and ANQGSEA. CDR3 nucleotide sequence: TGCAGCGGGGCCAGGGGGAGGTCAGATACGCAGTATTTT. Its protein is CSGARGRSDTQYF.

This clonotype has more than one count but fewer than ten. V and J are TRBV29-1 and TRBJ2-3; weak D call: TRBD1 (6 bases). CDR3 size: 15 residues. The germline V and J ends were trimmed by 4 bases and 0 bases, with 14 bases remaining between them. The germline gives CDR1 SQVTM, CDR2 ANQGSEA. Written as DNA, the CDR3 is TGCAGCGTTGCTCCAGCAGGGACAAGCACAGATACGCAGTATTTT. Protein product: CSVAPAGTSTDTQYF.

The V and J genes are TRBV7-9 and TRBJ2-3; weak D call: TRBD2 (6 bases). Germline CDR1 SEHNR, CDR2 FQNEAQ (reference sequence). The CDR3 spans 15 residues. The ends were cut back, 4 bases at V and 3 bases at J, with 14 bases in the middle. The CDR3 coding sequence is TGTGCCAGCAGCTCAGGGACTCCTAGTACAGATACGCAGTATTTT. Protein: CASSSGTPSTDTQYF.

This clonotype was counted between two and nine times. The chain links TRBV6-5 to TRBJ2-2; 10 bases map to TRBD2. After removal of 8 bases from V and 6 bases from J, the junction contained 9 bases not matched to a gene. The CDR3 runs 15 residues. Germline V lookup: CDR1 MNHEY, CDR2 SVGAGI. The CDR3 protein is CASRFRLAGAGELFF. The CDR3 DNA is TGTGCCAGCCGGTTCCGCCTAGCGGGAGCCGGGGAGCTGTTTTTT.